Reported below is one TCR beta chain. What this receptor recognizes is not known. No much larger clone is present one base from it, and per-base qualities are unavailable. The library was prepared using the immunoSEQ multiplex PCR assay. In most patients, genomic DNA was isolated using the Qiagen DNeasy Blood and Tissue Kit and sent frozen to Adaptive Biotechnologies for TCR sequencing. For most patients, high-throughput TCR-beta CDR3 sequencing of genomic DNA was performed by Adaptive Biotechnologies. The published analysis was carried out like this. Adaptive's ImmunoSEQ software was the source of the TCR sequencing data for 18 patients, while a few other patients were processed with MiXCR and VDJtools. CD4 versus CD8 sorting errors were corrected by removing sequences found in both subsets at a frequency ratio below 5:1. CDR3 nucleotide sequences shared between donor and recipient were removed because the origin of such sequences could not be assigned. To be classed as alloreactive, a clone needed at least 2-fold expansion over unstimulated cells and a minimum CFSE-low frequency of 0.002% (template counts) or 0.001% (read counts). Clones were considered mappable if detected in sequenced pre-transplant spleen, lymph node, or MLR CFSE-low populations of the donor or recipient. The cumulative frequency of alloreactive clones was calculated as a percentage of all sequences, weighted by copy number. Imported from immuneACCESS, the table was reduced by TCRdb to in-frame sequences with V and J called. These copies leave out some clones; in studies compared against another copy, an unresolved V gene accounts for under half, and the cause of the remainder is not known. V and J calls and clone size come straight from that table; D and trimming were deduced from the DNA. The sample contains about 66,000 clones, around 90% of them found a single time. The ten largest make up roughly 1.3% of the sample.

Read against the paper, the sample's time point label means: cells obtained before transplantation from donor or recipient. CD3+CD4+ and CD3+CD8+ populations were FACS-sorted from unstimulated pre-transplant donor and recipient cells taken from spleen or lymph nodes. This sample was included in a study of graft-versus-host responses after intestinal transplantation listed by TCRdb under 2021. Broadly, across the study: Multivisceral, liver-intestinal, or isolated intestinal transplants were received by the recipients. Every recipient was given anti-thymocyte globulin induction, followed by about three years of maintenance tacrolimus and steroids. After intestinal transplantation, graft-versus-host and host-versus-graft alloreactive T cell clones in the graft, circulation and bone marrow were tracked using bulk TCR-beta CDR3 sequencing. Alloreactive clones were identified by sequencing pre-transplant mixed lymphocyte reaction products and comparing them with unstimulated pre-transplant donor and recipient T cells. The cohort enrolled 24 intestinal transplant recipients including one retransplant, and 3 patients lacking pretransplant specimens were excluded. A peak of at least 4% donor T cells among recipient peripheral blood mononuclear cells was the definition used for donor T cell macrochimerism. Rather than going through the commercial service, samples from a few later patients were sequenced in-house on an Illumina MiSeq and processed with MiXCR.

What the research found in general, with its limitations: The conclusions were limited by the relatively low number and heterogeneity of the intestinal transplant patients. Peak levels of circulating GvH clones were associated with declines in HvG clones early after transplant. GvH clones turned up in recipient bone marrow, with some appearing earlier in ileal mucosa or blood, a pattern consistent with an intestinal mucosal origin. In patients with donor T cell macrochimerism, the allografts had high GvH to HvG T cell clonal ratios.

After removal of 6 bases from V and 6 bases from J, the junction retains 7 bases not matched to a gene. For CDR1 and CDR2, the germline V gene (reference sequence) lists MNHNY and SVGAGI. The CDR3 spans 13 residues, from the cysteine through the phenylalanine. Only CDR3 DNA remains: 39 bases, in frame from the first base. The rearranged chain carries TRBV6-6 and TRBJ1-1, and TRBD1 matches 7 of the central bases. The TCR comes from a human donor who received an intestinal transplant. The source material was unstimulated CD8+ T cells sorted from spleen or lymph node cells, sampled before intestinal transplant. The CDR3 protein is CASRDRAEAEAFF. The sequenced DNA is TGTGCCAGCAGAGACAGGGCGGAGGCTGAAGCTTTCTTT.